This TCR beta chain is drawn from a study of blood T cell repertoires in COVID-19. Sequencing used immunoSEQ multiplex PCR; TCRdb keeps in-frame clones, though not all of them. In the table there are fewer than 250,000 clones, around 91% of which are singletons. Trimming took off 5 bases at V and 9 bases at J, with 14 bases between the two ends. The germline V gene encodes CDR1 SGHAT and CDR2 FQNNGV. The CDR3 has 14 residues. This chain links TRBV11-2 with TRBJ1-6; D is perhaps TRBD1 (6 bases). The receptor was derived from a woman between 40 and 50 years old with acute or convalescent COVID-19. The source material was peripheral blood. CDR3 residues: CASSLNRESSPLHF. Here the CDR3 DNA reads TGTGCCAGCAGCCTAAACAGGGAAAGTTCACCCCTCCACTTT.